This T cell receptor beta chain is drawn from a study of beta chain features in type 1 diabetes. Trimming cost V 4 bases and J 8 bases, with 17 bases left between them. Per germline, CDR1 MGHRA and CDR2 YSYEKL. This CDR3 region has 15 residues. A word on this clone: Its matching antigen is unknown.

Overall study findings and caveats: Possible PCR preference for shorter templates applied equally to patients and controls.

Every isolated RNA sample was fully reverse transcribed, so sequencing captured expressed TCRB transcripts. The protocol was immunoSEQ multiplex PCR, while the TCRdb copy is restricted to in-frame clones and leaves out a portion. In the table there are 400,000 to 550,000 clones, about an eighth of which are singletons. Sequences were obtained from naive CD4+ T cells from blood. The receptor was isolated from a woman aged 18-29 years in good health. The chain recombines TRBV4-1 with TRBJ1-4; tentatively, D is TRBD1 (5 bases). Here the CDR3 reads CASSPGGRDLEKLFF. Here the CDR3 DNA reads TGCGCCAGCAGCCCCGGTGGCAGGGATTTGGAAAAACTGTTTTTT.